The 20 T cell receptor beta chains given below trace back to one sample, sequenced in a study of blood T cell repertoires in COVID-19. Assay used: immunoSEQ multiplex PCR; TCRdb lists only in-frame clones, some missing. The sample carries tens of thousands of clones, around 83% recorded once. Sequenced input: peripheral blood. These receptors originate from a human donor in a cohort sampled during active COVID-19.

The V call is TRBV19, the J call TRBJ1-1, with D possibly matching TRBD1 (6 bases). Trimming removed 6 bases from V and 1 base from J, with 9 bases in between. The V gene's germline CDR1 is LNHDA and CDR2 SQIVND (reference sequence). This CDR3 contains 13 residues. CDR3 bases: TGTGCCAGTAGCGCAGGGGCGAACACTGAAGCTTTCTTT. Translated, it gives CASSAGANTEAFF.

The chain employs TRBV6-5 and TRBJ2-5; no reliable D call. The CDR3 sequence is 11 residues long. The germline gives CDR1 MNHEY, CDR2 SVGAGI. The CDR3 DNA reads as TGTGCATCGCGGCGCCAAGAGACCCAGTACTTC. It specifies CASRRQETQYF.

V is TRBV5-4 and J is TRBJ1-1; 8 bases match TRBD1. The junction had 7 bases not matched to a gene; V was cut back by 4 bases and J by 5 bases. Germline V CDR1 and CDR2: SGHNT, YYREEE (reference sequence). The CDR3 has 14 residues. This CDR3 is CASSGGQGWTEAFF. CDR3 DNA sequence: TGTGCCAGCAGCGGCGGACAGGGATGGACTGAAGCTTTCTTT.

The DNA of the CDR3 is TGTGCCAGCAGCAAAGCCGAGTTACGGCGGAGGGGCTCGAATGAAGCTTTCTTT. It encodes CASSKAELRRRGSNEAFF. The chain uses TRBV21-1 and TRBJ1-1. TRBV21-1 is deemed a pseudogene. This CDR3 has 18 residues.

The J gene is TRBJ1-4, the V gene TRBV29-1, with D unclear. The CDR3 is 15 residues long. V was cut by 8 bases and J by 3 bases, with 19 bases left in between. CDR1 is SQVTM and CDR2 is ANQGSEA in the germline V gene. The CDR3 reads CSIGMGRASNEKLFF. CDR3 in DNA: TGCAGCATCGGGATGGGGAGGGCCTCTAATGAAAAACTGTTTTTT.

In regard to this clone: The same CDR3 also results from other DNA sequences found in this sample. This chain uses TRBV5-1 with TRBJ2-1; perhaps TRBD2 as D (5 bases). The V gene's germline CDR1 is SGHRS and CDR2 YFSETQ. The CDR3 spans 15 residues. Trimming took off 4 bases at V and 1 base at J, with 12 bases between the two ends. The CDR3 loop reads CASSLGLASYNEQFF. The CDR3 bases are TGCGCCAGCAGCCTGGGCCTAGCTTCCTACAATGAGCAGTTCTTC.

This clone was detected a few times. This rearrangement joins TRBV19 to TRBJ2-7, with TRBD2 identical over 14 bases. V shed 4 bases and J 7 bases; nucleotides not matched to a gene: 9. Germline lookup yields CDR1 LNHDA and CDR2 SQIVND (reference sequence). This CDR3 region has 16 residues. CDR3 residues: CASSTQPGLAGEEQYF. The CDR3 bases are TGTGCCAGTAGTACCCAACCGGGACTAGCGGGAGAGGAGCAGTACTTC.

This clone has only one observation. V gene TRBV7-6 combines with J gene TRBJ2-7; D gene ambiguous. Germline V gene sequence: CDR1 SGHVS, CDR2 FNYEAQ. The CDR3 loop spans 12 amino acids. V was trimmed by 1 base and J by 4 bases, leaving 5 bases between them. The CDR3, as DNA: TGTGCCAGCAGCTTAGTCAGTTACGAGCAGTACTTC. This translates into CASSLVSYEQYF.

The chain combines TRBV11-3 with TRBJ2-1; possible D gene TRBD2, 6 bases. V lost 5 bases and J lost 4, with 15 bases in between. CDR1 SGHNT and CDR2 YENEEA come from the germline V gene. The CDR3 runs to 15 residues. The CDR3 DNA follows: TGTGCCAGCAGCCGCTCGGGAGACCTTTACAATGAGCAGTTCTTC. Translated: CASSRSGDLYNEQFF.

The V and J genes are TRBV7-2 and TRBJ2-7; D is possibly TRBD2 (5 bases). V was cut by 2 bases and J by 0 bases, with 8 bases left in between. This CDR3 has 14 amino acids. In germline, CDR1 is SGHTA, CDR2 FQGNSA. CDR3 sequence: CASSLSRVSYEQYF. CDR3 sequence (DNA): TGTGCCAGCAGCTTATCGCGGGTCTCCTACGAGCAGTACTTC.

This chain uses TRBV5-6 with TRBJ2-3; 10 nucleotides line up with TRBD1. Germline CDR1 SGHDT, CDR2 YYEEEE. J lost 3 bases, V lost 2 bases, and 6 bases had no gene match. This CDR3 comprises 16 residues. This chain's CDR3 is CASSFGTGEGTDTQYF. The CDR3 DNA reads as TGTGCCAGCAGCTTTGGGACAGGGGAGGGGACAGATACGCAGTATTTT.

This chain connects TRBV4-3 to TRBJ1-2; 8 bases map to TRBD1. V shed 4 bases and J 3 bases; nucleotides not matched to a gene: 10. Germline-derived CDR1 and CDR2 are LGHNA and YSLEER. The CDR3 length is 16 residues. CDR3 sequence reads: CASSRAGQGGDYGYTF. The CDR3, as DNA: TGCGCCAGCAGCCGCGCTGGACAGGGCGGCGACTATGGCTACACCTTC.

The gene calls are TRBV29-1 and TRBJ1-1; D not certain. The germline CDR1 and CDR2 sequences are SQVTM and ANQGSEA. The CDR3 spans 14 residues. V lost 4 bases to trimming and J lost 1 base, with 13 bases between them. CDR3 loop: CSVVVGTGNTEAFF. CDR3 nucleotides: TGCAGCGTTGTTGTGGGTACGGGGAACACTGAAGCTTTCTTT.

The chain has TRBV30 and TRBJ2-3; 8 bases align to TRBD2. The CDR3 has 14 amino acids. J gave up 2 bases and V 4 bases, and 5 bases lay outside the gene matches. CDR1 and CDR2 (germline): GTSNPN, SVGIG (reference sequence). The CDR3 spells CAWNVAGFTDTQYF. The CDR3 region has the DNA TGTGCCTGGAACGTAGCGGGATTCACAGATACGCAGTATTTT.

The genes are TRBV11-2 and TRBJ2-5; a weak D match, TRBD1 (6 bases). Germline CDR1 reads SGHAT; CDR2 reads FQNNGV. V lost 1 base and J lost 5, with 14 bases in between. The length of the CDR3 is 15 residues. The CDR3 protein is CASSLGSRGTETQYF. DNA for the CDR3: TGTGCCAGCAGCTTAGGTTCCAGGGGCACCGAGACCCAGTACTTC.

This clone was picked up a small number of times. This rearrangement joins TRBV27 to TRBJ2-2, with D uncertain. Germline loops: CDR1 MNHEY, CDR2 SMNVEV (reference sequence). This CDR3 comprises 15 residues. V was pared by 5 bases and J by 4 bases, with 14 bases between. CDR3 sequence (DNA): TGTGCCAGCAGTCAGCTAGGATTTGTCACCGGGGAGCTGTTTTTT. It specifies CASSQLGFVTGELFF.

V gene TRBV11-2 combines with J gene TRBJ1-2; tentative D call: TRBD1 (6 bases). This CDR3 comprises 14 residues. Trimming removed 5 bases at V and 1 base at J, with 11 bases between. The V gene's germline CDR1 is SGHAT and CDR2 FQNNGV. CDR3 nucleotide sequence: TGTGCCAGCAGCCCTGGGGGCTTTAACTATGGCTACACCTTC. The encoded protein is CASSPGGFNYGYTF.

This clone was counted only a few times. The chain uses TRBV10-2 and TRBJ1-3, with D unresolved. With 5 bases removed from V and 0 bases from J, the gap between germline ends came to 2 bases. The germline V gene encodes CDR1 WSHSY and CDR2 SAAADI. This CDR3 region has 12 residues. The chain's CDR3 is CASSYSGNTIYF. The CDR3 DNA reads as TGCGCCAGCAGTTACTCTGGAAACACCATATATTTT.

V usage is TRBV7-9 and J usage is TRBJ2-7; the match to TRBD1 covers 9 bases. There are 14 residues in the CDR3. The V gene end was trimmed by 2 bases and the J gene end by 9 bases; junction bases not matched to a gene: 8. The germline V gene has CDR1 SEHNR and CDR2 FQNEAQ (reference sequence). In nucleotides, the CDR3 is TGTGCCAGCAGCTTAACCACAGGGGGCGGTGGGCAGTACTTC. Protein sequence: CASSLTTGGGGQYF.

V gene TRBV6-5 combines with J gene TRBJ2-7, with a weak D call TRBD1 (5 bases). Trimming stripped 0 bases from V and 2 bases from J, with 5 bases between. Looked up from germline, CDR1 is MNHEY and CDR2 is SVGAGI. This CDR3 has 13 residues. CDR3 bases: TGTGCCAGCAGTTACTCGGACACCTACGAGCAGTACTTC. Translated, it gives CASSYSDTYEQYF.